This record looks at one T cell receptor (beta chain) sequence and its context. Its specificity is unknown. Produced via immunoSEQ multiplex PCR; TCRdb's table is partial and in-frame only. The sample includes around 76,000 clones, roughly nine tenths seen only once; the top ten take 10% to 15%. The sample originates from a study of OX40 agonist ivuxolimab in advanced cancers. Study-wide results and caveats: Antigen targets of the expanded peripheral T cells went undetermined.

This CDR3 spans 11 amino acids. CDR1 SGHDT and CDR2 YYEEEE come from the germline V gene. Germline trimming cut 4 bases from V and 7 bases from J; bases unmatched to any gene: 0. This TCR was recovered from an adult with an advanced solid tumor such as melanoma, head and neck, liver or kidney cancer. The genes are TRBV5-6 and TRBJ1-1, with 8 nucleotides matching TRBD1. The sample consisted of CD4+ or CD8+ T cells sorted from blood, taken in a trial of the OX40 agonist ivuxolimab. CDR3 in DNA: TGTGCCAGCAGCGGGACAGGTGAAGCTTTCTTT. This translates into CASSGTGEAFF.